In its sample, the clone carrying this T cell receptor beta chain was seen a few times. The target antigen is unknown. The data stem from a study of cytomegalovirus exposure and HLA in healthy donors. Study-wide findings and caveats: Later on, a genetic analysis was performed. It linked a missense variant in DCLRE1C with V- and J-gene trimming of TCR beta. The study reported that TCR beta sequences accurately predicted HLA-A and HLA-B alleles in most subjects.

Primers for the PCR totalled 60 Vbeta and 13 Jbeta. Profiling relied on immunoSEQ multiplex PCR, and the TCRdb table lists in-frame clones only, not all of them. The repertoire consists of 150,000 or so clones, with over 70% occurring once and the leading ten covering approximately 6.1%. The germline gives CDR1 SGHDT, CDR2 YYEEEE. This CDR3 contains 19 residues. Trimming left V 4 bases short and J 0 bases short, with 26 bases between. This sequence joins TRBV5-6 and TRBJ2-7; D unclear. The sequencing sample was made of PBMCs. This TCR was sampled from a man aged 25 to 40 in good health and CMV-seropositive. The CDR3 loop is CASSPIWPDGETISYEQYF. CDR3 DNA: TGTGCCAGCAGCCCCATTTGGCCGGATGGAGAAACGATCTCCTACGAGCAGTACTTC.